Sequencing of this T cell receptor beta chain was carried out in a study of beta chain features in type 1 diabetes. One heparinised blood draw averaging around 0.12 L was given by each donor. There are a few counts of this clone. Its antigen is undetermined. Every bit of the isolated RNA underwent reverse transcription, so sequencing read expressed TCRB transcripts. Generated by immunoSEQ multiplex PCR, the TCRdb table keeps only in-frame clones and is missing some. This table holds about 240,000 clones, about 30% found once. General observations from the study: In all four CD4+ subsets, TCRB CDR3 length was significantly, moderately reduced in type 1 diabetes. For type 1 diabetes patients, VDJ junctions showed fewer insertions and more deletions.

The CDR3 is 15 residues long. Trimming shortened V by 3 bases and J by 1 base, and 12 bases separated the two germline ends. Germline V CDR1 and CDR2: SEHNR, FQNEAQ (reference sequence). The TCR was taken from a man aged 30 to 39 in good health. J is TRBJ2-5 and V is TRBV7-9, with D possibly matching TRBD1 (6 bases). The sequenced material came from central memory CD4+ T cells from blood. The CDR3 region has the DNA TGTGCCAGCAGCTTTACAGGGCGACTCCAAGAGACCCAGTACTTC. It yields the protein CASSFTGRLQETQYF.